This entry lists 24 T cell receptor beta chains sequenced from one sample in a study of graft-versus-host responses after intestinal transplantation. The antigens of these receptors remain unknown. Some clones are missing from TCRdb's copy, which holds only in-frame ones; the method was immunoSEQ multiplex PCR. The sample shows about 110,000 clones, roughly 87% of them seen only once. The sample was unstimulated CD4+ T cells sorted from spleen or lymph node cells, taken before transplant. These receptors all come from a human donor who was the organ donor for an intestinal transplant.

The chain has TRBV7-8 and TRBJ2-7; weak D call: TRBD2 (6 bases). The CDR3 totals 15 residues. The V end was cut by 6 bases, the J end by 2 bases, with 17 bases between. The germline CDR1 and CDR2 sequences are SGHVS and FQNEAQ. CDR3 residues: CASRLADGFAYEQYF. Written as DNA, the CDR3 is TGTGCCAGCAGACTAGCAGACGGGTTTGCCTACGAGCAGTACTTC.

The CDR3 nucleotides read TGTGCCATCAGTGTAGGACTGGGTGAAGCTTTCTTT. It yields the protein CAISVGLGEAFF. This chain links TRBV10-3 with TRBJ1-1; D unresolved. CDR1 is ENHRY and CDR2 is SYGVKD in the germline V gene. The CDR3 loop spans 12 amino acids. Deletions cut 4 bases from V and 7 bases from J, with 10 bases between.

The CDR3 nucleotides read TGTGCCAGCTCACTCGGGCAGTCCACCGGGGAGCTGTTTTTT. Translation gives CASSLGQSTGELFF. The genes are TRBV18 and TRBJ2-2; D gene ambiguous. The germline V gene has CDR1 KGHSH and CDR2 LQKENI. With 4 bases removed from V and 4 bases from J, the gap between germline ends came to 10 bases. This CDR3 has 14 residues.

The rearrangement links TRBV2 to TRBJ1-3; D gene uncertain. V gave up 6 bases and J gave up 2 bases, with 8 bases separating them. The CDR3 extends over 13 amino acids. The germline CDR1 and CDR2 sequences are SNHLY and FYNNEI. The DNA of the CDR3 is TGTGCCAGCAGCTGGCCTCCTGGAAACACCATATATTTT. It is translated as CASSWPPGNTIYF.

The CDR3 coding sequence is TGTGCCAGCAGTCCTCAGGCTAGCAATCAGCCCCAGCATTTT. Translating it yields CASSPQASNQPQHF. The chain combines TRBV27 with TRBJ1-5; D gene unclear. The CDR3 length is 14 residues. CDR1 and CDR2 from the germline V gene are MNHEY and SMNVEV (reference sequence). V was pared by 5 bases and J by 0 bases, with 8 bases between.

The chain joins TRBV27 to TRBJ1-1; 7 bases are a match to TRBD1. The J segment lost 1 base and the V segment lost 1 base, leaving 3 bases of the junction unmatched. Per germline, CDR1 MNHEY and CDR2 SMNVEV (reference sequence). The CDR3 loop spans 15 amino acids. For the CDR3, the DNA is TGTGCCAGCAGTTTATGGGGGACAGCGAACACTGAAGCTTTCTTT. Translation: CASSLWGTANTEAFF.

The chain uses TRBV7-3 and TRBJ1-4; no reliable D call. This CDR3 region has 15 residues. Trimming pared 4 bases from V and 6 bases from J, leaving 15 bases between. Germline V lookup: CDR1 SGHTA, CDR2 FQGTGA. This CDR3 reads CASSCRPCNHEKLFF. CDR3 DNA sequence: TGTGCCAGCAGCTGCAGGCCGTGCAATCATGAAAAACTGTTTTTT.

A few counts support this clone. The gene calls are TRBV4-2 and TRBJ2-3; the match to TRBD2 covers 9 bases. The CDR3 totals 16 residues. Germline V gene lookup returns CDR1 LGHNA and CDR2 YNFKEQ. Trimming at V came to 6 bases and at J to 2 bases, leaving 9 bases not matched to a gene. CDR3 in amino acids: CASRAGGPESTDTQYF. The CDR3 DNA follows: TGTGCCAGCAGGGCGGGAGGGCCTGAGTCCACAGATACGCAGTATTTT.

This sequence joins TRBV7-2 and TRBJ2-2, with TRBD2 matching over 11 bases. Germline CDR1 and CDR2: SGHTA and FQGNSA. V shed 5 bases and J 8 bases; nucleotides not matched to a gene: 7. The CDR3 spans 15 residues. CDR3 residues: CASSPRASGRGELFF. Here the CDR3 DNA reads TGTGCCAGCAGCCCCCGGGCTAGCGGGAGGGGGGAGCTGTTTTTT. The full variable domain, rest sourced from reference TRBV7-2 and TRBJ2-2, is GAGVSQSPSNKVTEKGKDVELRCDPISGHTALYWYRQSLGQGLEFLIYFQGNSAPDKSGLPSDRFSAERTGGSVSTLTIQRTQQEDSAVYLCASSPRASGRGELFFGEGSRLTVL.

The rearrangement uses TRBV6-1 and TRBJ2-7; D ambiguous. CDR1 and CDR2 from the germline V gene are MNHNS and SASEGT. V lost 8 bases to trimming and J lost 5 bases, with 22 bases between them. The length of the CDR3 is 15 residues. CDR3 bases: TGTGCCAGCGTCCAAGATTTGTCCGGGCGAAACGAGCAGTACTTC. It codes for CASVQDLSGRNEQYF.

This chain links TRBV7-9 with TRBJ1-4; weak D call: TRBD1 (6 bases). The germline gives CDR1 SEHNR, CDR2 FQNEAQ (reference sequence). V lost 4 bases, J lost 3 bases, and 12 bases lay in between. The CDR3 spans 15 residues. The CDR3 reads CASSSQGVANEKLFF. The CDR3 nucleotides are TGTGCCAGCAGCTCACAGGGTGTAGCTAATGAAAAACTGTTTTTT.

The rearrangement uses TRBV18 and TRBJ2-1; D is uncertain. CDR1 KGHSH and CDR2 LQKENI come from the germline V gene. The CDR3 is 12 amino acids. V lost 2 bases, J lost 7 bases, and 6 bases lay in between. In DNA, the CDR3 is TGTGCCAGCTCACCAGGGTCTAATGAGCAGTTCTTC. Translated: CASSPGSNEQFF.

This chain uses TRBV29-1 with TRBJ1-1; TRBD1 matches 7 bases. Trimming removed 3 bases from V and 1 base from J; junction bases left unmatched: 2. This CDR3 comprises 13 residues. Per the germline V gene, CDR1 is SQVTM and CDR2 is ANQGSEA. The CDR3, as DNA: TGCAGCGTTGACCAGGGGGGGAACACTGAAGCTTTCTTT. It encodes CSVDQGGNTEAFF. Full variable domain (remainder filled in from reference TRBV29-1 and TRBJ1-1): SAVISQKPSRDICQRGTSLTIQCQVDSQVTMMFWYRQQPGQSLTLIATANQGSEATYESGFVIDKFPISRPNLTFSTLTVSNMSPEDSSIYLCSVDQGGNTEAFFGQGTRLTVV.

The chain employs TRBV4-1 and TRBJ2-7; 13 positions agree with TRBD2. This CDR3 has 18 amino acids. V lost 0 bases and J lost 1; bases outside the gene matches: 6. CDR1 and CDR2 from the germline V gene are MGHRA and YSYEKL. CDR3 sequence reads: CASSQEGGLAGQSYEQYF. The CDR3 coding sequence is TGCGCCAGCAGCCAAGAGGGGGGACTAGCGGGGCAGTCCTACGAGCAGTACTTC.

The chain joins TRBV7-9 to TRBJ2-1; a possible D gene is TRBD2 (5 bases). V lost 8 bases, J lost 7 bases, and 18 bases lay in between. The CDR3 covers 14 residues. The V gene's germline CDR1 is SEHNR and CDR2 FQNEAQ (reference sequence). The DNA of the CDR3 is TGTGCCAGCTTTAGGGCCGAGGGCCAGAATGAGCAGTTCTTC. This sequence encodes CASFRAEGQNEQFF.

This chain uses TRBV9 with TRBJ1-1, with no clear D. The CDR3 sequence is 14 residues long. Deletions cut 0 bases from V and 0 bases from J, with 6 bases between. Looked up from germline, CDR1 is SGDLS and CDR2 is YYNGEE. CDR3: CASSVGRMNTEAFF. The CDR3 DNA is TGTGCCAGCAGCGTAGGCCGAATGAACACTGAAGCTTTCTTT.

This chain joins TRBV28 and TRBJ2-7; 13 bases line up with TRBD2. CDR1 and CDR2 from the germline V gene are MDHEN and SYDVKM. This CDR3 has 15 residues. J lost 2 bases, V lost 5 bases, and 3 bases had no gene match. CDR3 protein: CASSHGTSGTYEQYF. DNA for the CDR3: TGTGCCAGCAGTCATGGGACTAGCGGGACCTACGAGCAGTACTTC.

The V and J genes are TRBV5-6 and TRBJ2-5; TRBD2 aligns across 9 bases. V was pared by 1 base and J by 7 bases, with 2 bases of the junction left unmatched. Germline V CDR1 and CDR2: SGHDT, YYEEEE. The CDR3 extends over 13 amino acids. The CDR3 DNA follows: TGTGCCAGCAGCTTGAGCGGGGGGCGGACCCAGTACTTC. Its translation: CASSLSGGRTQYF.

V and J are TRBV6-5 and TRBJ2-7; D is possibly TRBD2 (5 bases). The CDR3 covers 15 residues. Trimming pared 7 bases from V and 2 bases from J, leaving 18 bases between. The germline CDR1 and CDR2 sequences are MNHEY and SVGAGI. The CDR3, as DNA: TGTGCCAGCACCCCGGGTTCGACTACGACCTACGAGCAGTACTTC. It specifies CASTPGSTTTYEQYF.

This clone was seen a few times. V is TRBV5-8 and J is TRBJ2-5; 9 bases are shared with TRBD2. The germline V gene encodes CDR1 SGHTS and CDR2 YDEGEE. J lost 1 base, V lost 4 bases, and 8 bases had no gene match. This CDR3 has 16 residues. The CDR3: CASSPHLTSGQETQYF. The CDR3 region has the DNA TGTGCCAGCAGCCCCCACCTGACTAGCGGCCAAGAGACCCAGTACTTC.

This sequence joins TRBV18 and TRBJ2-7; maybe TRBD2 (6 bases). The V gene's germline CDR1 is KGHSH and CDR2 LQKENI. V lost 6 bases, J lost 0 bases, and 18 bases lay in between. This CDR3 has 16 residues. The CDR3 nucleotides read TGTGCCAGCTCCCCGCCGGGACTTGGTAGCTCCTACGAGCAGTACTTC. Translation: CASSPPGLGSSYEQYF.

The chain uses TRBV11-2 and TRBJ2-1; 9 positions match TRBD2. The V gene end was trimmed by 5 bases and the J gene end by 0 bases; junction bases not matched to a gene: 8. Germline CDR1 SGHAT, CDR2 FQNNGV. This CDR3 region has 17 residues. CDR3 nucleotide sequence: TGTGCCAGCAGCCCTCTAGCGGGGCCTAGCTCCTACAATGAGCAGTTCTTC. Encoded protein: CASSPLAGPSSYNEQFF.

The genes are TRBV5-5 and TRBJ2-2, with D possibly TRBD2 on 5 matching bases. In germline, CDR1 is SGHKS, CDR2 YYEKEE (reference sequence). The CDR3 consists of 15 residues. Trimming took 1 base from V and 5 from J, leaving 12 bases between them. CDR3 DNA sequence: TGTGCCAGCAGCTTGAGAACTTGGAGGACCGGGGAGCTGTTTTTT. Its protein is CASSLRTWRTGELFF.

The V gene is TRBV7-3, the J gene TRBJ2-7; 8 bases are a match to TRBD1. With V trimmed by 1 base and J by 6 bases, 8 bases remained unmatched. The CDR3 loop spans 15 amino acids. CDR1 is SGHTA and CDR2 is FQGTGA in the germline V gene. The CDR3 coding sequence is TGTGCCAGCAGCTTAAGGGCAGGGGGCCTCCCCGAGCAGTACTTC. Translation gives CASSLRAGGLPEQYF.